Each of the 27 T cell receptor beta chains below was sequenced from the same sample in a study of vaccination and CD4 T cells after COVID-19. The Oncomine TCR Beta short-read assay was applied to DNA of cultured CD4+ T cells. TCRdb itself ran the PCR reads through MiXCR, one entry per CDR3 protein. There are 9,500 to 13,000 distinct CDR3 sequences in the sample; 77% occur only once, and about a sixth lies in the top ten. These receptors' antigens are unknown. The treatment is: approximately 11-day PBMC culture with coronavirus spike peptide pools or control peptides (ViraFEST assay). The specimen was CD4+ T cells from blood, cultured in vitro. These receptors originate from a human donor who had recovered from COVID-19.

The rearrangement joins TRBV7-6 to TRBJ1-5; no clear D gene. There are 13 residues in the CDR3. The germline V gene encodes CDR1 SGHVS and CDR2 FNYEAQ. Trimming took off 5 bases at V and 9 bases at J, with 14 bases between the two ends. The DNA for the CDR3 is TGTGCCAGCAGCCAGAGCGGGGAATGGCCCCAGCATTTT. Its translation: CASSQSGEWPQHF.

The V gene is TRBV20-1, the J gene TRBJ2-1; D not resolved. The J call may be incorrect, as the DNA end agrees better with TRBJ2-7. This CDR3 region has 14 residues. CDR1 is DFQATT, CDR2 SNEGSKA, per germline (reference sequence). CDR3 coding DNA: TGCAGTGCTATATCCCCAGGAGCAATTTACGAGCAGTACTTC. Protein product: CSAISPGAIYEQYF.

J is TRBJ1-6 and V is TRBV28; tentative D call: TRBD1 (5 bases). V was trimmed by 2 bases and J by 10 bases, leaving 12 bases between them. CDR1 and CDR2 from the germline V gene are MDHEN and SYDVKM. This CDR3 is 14 amino acids long. This CDR3 is CASSLPPRDSPLHF. CDR3 sequence (DNA): TGTGCCAGCAGTTTACCCCCCAGGGACTCACCCCTCCACTTT.

V is TRBV19 and J is TRBJ1-1; D not resolved. This CDR3 is 13 amino acids long. From germline, CDR1 is LNHDA and CDR2 SQIVND (reference sequence). The V end lost 5 bases, the J end lost 0 bases, and 7 bases lay between the germline ends. The CDR3 loop is CASSSPLNTEAFF. The CDR3 DNA is TGTGCCAGTAGTTCCCCCCTGAACACTGAAGCTTTCTTT.

The rearrangement uses TRBV12-3 or TRBV12-4 and TRBJ2-3; 10 positions match TRBD1. There are 15 residues in the CDR3. The junction had 10 bases not matched to a gene; V was cut back by 7 bases and J by 6 bases. In nucleotides, the CDR3 is TGTGCCAGCACCCCGAGGGTGGACAGGGGGGATACGCAGTATTTT. It codes for CASTPRVDRGDTQYF.

The chain combines TRBV7-4 with TRBJ2-3; 7 nucleotides match TRBD2. CDR3 length equals 15 residues. The junction had 9 bases not matched to a gene; V was cut back by 5 bases and J by 4 bases. Germline loops: CDR1 SGHVT, CDR2 SQSDAQ. For the CDR3, the DNA is TGTGCCAGCAGCGTGCGGCGGGAGAGGGCAGATACGCAGTATTTT. It translates to CASSVRRERADTQYF.

The gene calls are TRBV7-9 and TRBJ1-5; 7 bases align to TRBD1. The germline V gene has CDR1 SEHNR and CDR2 FQNEAQ (reference sequence). The CDR3 is 14 amino acids. With V trimmed by 1 base and J by 7 bases, 4 bases remained unmatched. Here the CDR3 reads CASSLGDSGQPQHF. The DNA for the CDR3 is TGTGCCAGCAGCTTAGGGGACAGTGGCCAGCCCCAGCATTTT.

This clonotype was recorded a few times. V and J are TRBV20-1 and TRBJ1-6, with D hard to call. The V gene's germline CDR1 is DFQATT and CDR2 SNEGSKA (reference sequence). The V and J ends lost 0 bases and 1 base respectively, with 10 bases between them. The CDR3 contains 16 residues. CDR3 nucleotide sequence: TGCAGTGCTAGAGATTCGGGGAAATCCTATAATTCACCCCTCCACTTT. This encodes CSARDSGKSYNSPLHF.

V is TRBV19 and J is TRBJ2-3; tentatively, D is TRBD2 (5 bases). V lost 6 bases and J lost 8, with 12 bases in between. The CDR3 runs to 12 residues. Germline assignment: CDR1 LNHDA and CDR2 SQIVND (reference sequence). The CDR3 region has the DNA TGTGCCAGTAGACCATTGAGCGGTACGCAGTATTTT. This sequence encodes CASRPLSGTQYF. The full variable domain, rest sourced from reference TRBV19 and TRBJ2-3, is DGGITQSPKYLFRKEGQNVTLSCEQNLNHDAMYWYRQDPGQGLRLIYYSQIVNDFQKGDIAEGYSVSREKKESFPLTVTSAQKNPTAFYLCASRPLSGTQYFGPGTRLTVL.

This chain connects TRBV7-2 to TRBJ1-2; a weak D match, TRBD1 (5 bases). Germline V gene data show CDR1 as SGHTA and CDR2 as FQGNSA. The V end was cut by 5 bases, the J end by 6 bases, with 16 bases between. The CDR3 loop spans 14 amino acids. The CDR3 protein is CASSPGPGRNGYTF. As DNA, the CDR3 is TGTGCCAGCAGCCCGGGACCCGGCAGAAATGGCTACACCTTC.

The chain links TRBV5-1 to TRBJ2-5; 8 nucleotides agree with TRBD2. J was trimmed by 4 bases and V by 4 bases; bases with no gene match: 15. The CDR3 loop spans 17 amino acids. Germline V gene sequence: CDR1 SGHRS, CDR2 YFSETQ. CDR3 protein: CASSPPGGLGARETQYF. The CDR3 DNA is TGCGCCAGCAGCCCGCCGGGGGGGCTTGGAGCTCGAGAGACCCAGTACTTC.

The rearrangement joins TRBV19 to TRBJ1-2; no firm D call. Germline V lookup: CDR1 LNHDA, CDR2 SQIVND (reference sequence). The CDR3 is made up of 16 amino acids. V shed 8 bases and J shed 0 bases, with 19 bases lying between them. The CDR3 nucleotides are TGTGCCAGTTCTCCCAGGTCGGGCAGTTCTAACTATGGCTACACCTTC. It translates to CASSPRSGSSNYGYTF.

This clonotype has a handful of counts. The chain has TRBV7-3 and TRBJ1-2; 10 nucleotides match TRBD1. The junction had 9 bases not matched to a gene; V was cut back by 1 base and J by 7 bases. Germline loops: CDR1 SGHTA, CDR2 FQGTGA. This CDR3 has 16 residues. The CDR3 loop is CASSLIPDRGASGYTF. DNA of the CDR3: TGTGCCAGCAGCTTAATACCGGACAGGGGGGCGAGTGGCTACACCTTC.

The gene calls are TRBV4-3 and TRBJ1-3, with D uncertain. V lost 0 bases to trimming and J lost 9 bases, with 12 bases between them. Germline values: CDR1 LGHNA, CDR2 YSLEER. This CDR3 spans 14 amino acids. The CDR3 DNA is TGCGCCAGCAGCCAAGAACGGGTAGAGGGCACCATATATTTT. Protein sequence: CASSQERVEGTIYF.

The chain links TRBV19 to TRBJ1-6; a possible D gene is TRBD1 (5 bases). The CDR3 is 15 amino acids. Germline loops: CDR1 LNHDA, CDR2 SQIVND (reference sequence). Trimming took off 9 bases at V and 7 bases at J, with 19 bases between the two ends. Here the CDR3 DNA reads TGTGCCAGCCAACGGACACGACGGCCCAATTCACCCCTCCACTTT. Encoded protein: CASQRTRRPNSPLHF. Drawing the rest from reference TRBV19 and TRBJ1-6, the complete variable domain is DGGITQSPKYLFRKEGQNVTLSCEQNLNHDAMYWYRQDPGQGLRLIYYSQIVNDFQKGDIAEGYSVSREKKESFPLTVTSAQKNPTAFYLCASQRTRRPNSPLHFGNGTRLTVT.

The rearrangement links TRBV29-1 to TRBJ2-7, with TRBD2 matching over 7 bases. CDR3 length: 15 amino acids. V trimming: 4 bases; J trimming: 7 bases; junction bases outside the gene matches: 16. From germline, CDR1 is SQVTM and CDR2 ANQGSEA. The CDR3 here is CSVGRFSGSVGEQYF. CDR3 coding DNA: TGCAGCGTTGGCCGTTTTAGCGGGTCTGTCGGGGAGCAGTACTTC.

In its sample, this clonotype was seen a few times. The chain uses TRBV15 and TRBJ1-2; tentative D call: TRBD1 (5 bases). Germline CDR1 and CDR2: LNHNV and YYDKDF (reference sequence). V was clipped by 3 bases and J by 7 bases, with 18 bases between them. The CDR3 totals 15 residues. In DNA, the CDR3 is TGTGCCACCAGCAGTCCGGGACTTCTGAGTTTTGGCTACACCTTC. Its translation is CATSSPGLLSFGYTF.

The chain couples TRBV7-2 to TRBJ1-1; no clear D gene. Germline values: CDR1 SGHTA, CDR2 FQGNSA. Trimming shortened V by 4 bases and J by 4 bases, and 13 bases separated the two germline ends. This CDR3 contains 14 residues. Written as DNA, the CDR3 is TGTGCCAGCAGCTCGTCCCCACTAAGCACTGAAGCTTTCTTT. Protein product: CASSSSPLSTEAFF.

The chain recombines TRBV24-1 with TRBJ2-3; no reliable D call. Germline lookup yields CDR1 KGHDR and CDR2 SFDVKD. V shed 2 bases and J shed 2 bases, with 13 bases lying between them. The length of the CDR3 is 16 residues. CDR3 in DNA: TGTGCCACCAGTGATTGGGCCCCGCTCAACACAGATACGCAGTATTTT. Translating it yields CATSDWAPLNTDTQYF.

The chain employs TRBV19 and TRBJ1-5; D is undetermined. Per germline, CDR1 LNHDA and CDR2 SQIVND (reference sequence). Trimming shortened V by 5 bases and J by 2 bases, and 10 bases separated the two germline ends. The CDR3 is 14 residues long. The CDR3 region is CASSLSGGNQPQHF. As DNA, the CDR3 is TGTGCCAGTAGTTTATCCGGGGGCAATCAGCCCCAGCATTTT.

The V call is TRBV20-1, the J call TRBJ2-1; D is undetermined. Germline loops: CDR1 DFQATT, CDR2 SNEGSKA (reference sequence). The CDR3 has 15 residues. The V end lost 3 bases, the J end lost 3 bases, and 15 bases lay between the germline ends. This CDR3 is CSASEVLPLYNEQFF. For the CDR3, the DNA is TGCAGTGCTAGTGAGGTCCTCCCACTCTACAATGAGCAGTTCTTC.

The CDR3 is CASSPAGSLETQYF. As DNA, the CDR3 is TGTGCCAGCTCCCCGGCAGGGAGCCTAGAGACCCAGTACTTC. V gene TRBV28 combines with J gene TRBJ2-5; D might be TRBD1 or TRBD2, each matching 5 bases. The V and J ends lost 8 bases and 4 bases respectively, with 17 bases between them. CDR3 size: 14 residues. Germline CDR1 and CDR2: MDHEN and SYDVKM.

This clonotype has a single count. This chain joins TRBV4-3 and TRBJ1-2; D gene unclear. The CDR3 loop spans 18 amino acids. The germline CDR1 and CDR2 sequences are LGHNA and YSLEER. The germline V and J ends were trimmed by 0 bases and 3 bases, with 20 bases remaining between them. The CDR3 nucleotides are TGCGCCAGCAGCCAAGATCTAGGGCGACGAGAGTCTGACTATGGCTACACCTTC. Encoded protein: CASSQDLGRRESDYGYTF.

The chain joins TRBV20-1 to TRBJ2-1; D is possibly TRBD1 or TRBD2 (5 bases each). CDR3 size: 14 residues. The germline V gene has CDR1 DFQATT and CDR2 SNEGSKA (reference sequence). V was trimmed by 3 bases and J by 12 bases, leaving 21 bases between them. DNA for the CDR3: TGCAGTGCTAGTAGGGGAAAGCGGAGAGAGGGGCAGTTCTTC. Protein product: CSASRGKRREGQFF.

Regarding this clonotype: Because the CDR3's place on the DNA is in doubt, the DNA is left out and the CDR3 is given as listed by TCRdb. The chain employs TRBV7-2 and TRBJ2-3; the table gives TRBD2 as D, unverified against the DNA. With termini counted, the CDR3 has 23 amino acids. CDR1 is SGHTA and CDR2 is FQGNSA in the germline V gene. The CDR3 loop is CASTNQTSMYLCATERETDTQYF.

As for this clonotype: An end of the junction does not agree with germline; a read error may underlie this. In DNA, the CDR3 is TGTGCCAGCAGTAATAATAAGGGGGCGGCTGAAGCTTTCTTT. It is translated as CASSNNKGAAEAFF. The rearrangement links TRBV10-3 to TRBJ1-1; TRBD1 matches at 7 bases. The length of the CDR3 is 14 residues. CDR1 ENHRY and CDR2 SYGVKD come from the germline V gene.

The chain is built from TRBV2 and TRBJ1-5; D is ambiguous. Germline CDR1 reads SNHLY; CDR2 reads FYNNEI. Trimming left V 4 bases short and J 5 bases short, with 12 bases between. This CDR3 has 14 amino acids. CDR3 sequence (DNA): TGTGCCAGCAGTGTTGCCAGGTCGGATCAGCCCCAGCATTTT. It specifies CASSVARSDQPQHF. Full variable domain (rest looked up from reference TRBV2 and TRBJ1-5): EPEVTQTPSHQVTQMGQEVILRCVPISNHLYFYWYRQILGQKVEFLVSFYNNEISEKSEIFDDQFSVERPDGSNFTLKIRSTKLEDSAMYFCASSVARSDQPQHFGDGTRLSIL.